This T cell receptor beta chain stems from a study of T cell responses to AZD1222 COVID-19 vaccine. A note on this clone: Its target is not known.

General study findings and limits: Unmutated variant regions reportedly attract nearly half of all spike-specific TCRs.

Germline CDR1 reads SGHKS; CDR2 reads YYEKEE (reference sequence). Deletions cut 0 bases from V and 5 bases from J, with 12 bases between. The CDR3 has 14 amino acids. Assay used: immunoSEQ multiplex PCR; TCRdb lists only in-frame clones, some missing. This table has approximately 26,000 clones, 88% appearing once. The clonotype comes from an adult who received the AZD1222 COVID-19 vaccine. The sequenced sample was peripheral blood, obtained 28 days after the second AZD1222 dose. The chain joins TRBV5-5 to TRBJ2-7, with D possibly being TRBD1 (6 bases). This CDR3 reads CASSLAGAGNEQYF. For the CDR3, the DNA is TGTGCCAGCAGCTTGGCAGGGGCAGGAAACGAGCAGTACTTC.